One sample yielded the 29 T cell receptor beta chains listed below, sequenced in a study of cytomegalovirus exposure and HLA in healthy donors. 13 Jbeta primers and 60 Vbeta primers were used for the PCR. The assay was immunoSEQ multiplex PCR, and TCRdb's table has in-frame clones only and misses some. The data contain about 160,000 clones, roughly 73% of them singletons. The specimen sequenced was PBMCs. These receptor sequences come from a male donor in good health and CMV-seronegative.

The genes are TRBV5-8 and TRBJ2-1; D perhaps matches TRBD1 (6 bases). From germline, CDR1 is SGHTS and CDR2 YDEGEE. V dropped 0 bases and J dropped 8 bases, with 9 bases sitting between them. The CDR3 has 13 amino acids. The DNA of the CDR3 is TGTGCCAGCAGCTTGGGACAGGCCCATGAGCAGTTCTTC. Its translation is CASSLGQAHEQFF.

This rearrangement joins TRBV28 to TRBJ2-1, with 12 nucleotides matching TRBD1. V dropped 2 bases and J dropped 0; count of bases not matched to a gene: 8. CDR1 MDHEN and CDR2 SYDVKM come from the germline V gene. This CDR3 spans 19 amino acids. The CDR3 DNA is TGTGCCAGCAGTTTACTGGGACAGGGGGCCCAGAGCTCCTACAATGAGCAGTTCTTC. It translates to CASSLLGQGAQSSYNEQFF.

The chain uses TRBV5-1 and TRBJ2-5, with 9 bases lining up with TRBD1. Germline V lookup: CDR1 SGHRS, CDR2 YFSETQ. After removal of 4 bases from V and 5 bases from J, the junction contained 3 bases not matched to a gene. The CDR3 totals 13 residues. CDR3: CASSRTGEETQYF. CDR3 nucleotide sequence: TGCGCCAGCAGCCGGACAGGGGAGGAGACCCAGTACTTC.

This clone was counted between two and nine times. The chain couples TRBV18 to TRBJ1-1, with 7 bases aligning to TRBD1. This CDR3 has 18 residues. CDR1 is KGHSH and CDR2 is LQKENI in the germline V gene. J lost 0 bases, V lost 3 bases, and 13 bases had no gene match. The CDR3 reads CASSPLGQAPRLNTEAFF. In DNA form, the CDR3 reads TGTGCCAGCTCACCCCTAGGACAGGCCCCAAGGCTGAACACTGAAGCTTTCTTT.

On this clone itself: A junction end diverges from the germline sequence, so it may reflect a read error. This chain connects TRBV7-9 to TRBJ1-5; TRBD1 matches 9 bases. The CDR3 has 16 residues. The germline V gene encodes CDR1 SEHNR and CDR2 FQNEAQ (reference sequence). CDR3: CSSSSHRDRVLQPQHF. The CDR3 coding sequence is TGTTCCAGCAGCTCACACCGGGACAGGGTCCTTCAGCCCCAGCATTTT. Full variable domain (remainder filled in from reference TRBV7-9 and TRBJ1-5): DTGVSQNPRHKITKRGQNVTFRCDPISEHNRLYWYRQTLGQGPEFLTYFQNEAQLEKSRLLSDRFSAERPKGSFSTLEIQRTEQGDSAMYLCSSSSHRDRVLQPQHFGDGTRLSIL.

V usage is TRBV25-1 and J usage is TRBJ2-3, with 9 bases identical to TRBD2. This CDR3 is built from 16 residues. Per germline, CDR1 MGHDK and CDR2 SYGVNS. J lost 4 bases, V lost 5 bases, and 10 bases had no gene match. CDR3 sequence: CASSSLAGVRADTQYF. The DNA for the CDR3 is TGTGCCAGCAGTTCCTTAGCGGGAGTACGGGCAGATACGCAGTATTTT.

This clone turned up a few times. This chain joins TRBV2 and TRBJ2-1, with D possibly being TRBD2 (6 bases). The length of the CDR3 is 12 residues. CDR1 and CDR2 from the germline V gene are SNHLY and FYNNEI. With 9 bases removed from V and 6 bases from J, the gap between germline ends came to 12 bases. The CDR3 DNA sequence: TGTGCCAGGGAGGGGAATCGCAATGAGCAGTTCTTC. Its translation: CAREGNRNEQFF.

The chain recombines TRBV6-6 with TRBJ2-1; 7 nucleotides align to TRBD1. V lost 2 bases to trimming and J lost 7 bases; unmatched junction nucleotides: 5. Per germline, CDR1 MNHNY and CDR2 SVGAGI (reference sequence). The CDR3 is made up of 14 amino acids. CDR3 nucleotide sequence: TGTGCCAGCAGTTACCAGGACAGGTTTAATGAGCAGTTCTTC. Translation: CASSYQDRFNEQFF.

This CDR3 is CASSVGGTYNEQFF. The DNA of the CDR3 is TGTGCCAGCAGCGTAGGCGGGACCTACAATGAGCAGTTCTTC. The rearrangement joins TRBV9 to TRBJ2-1, with D perhaps matching TRBD2 (6 bases). With 0 bases removed from V and 2 bases from J, the gap between germline ends came to 6 bases. The V gene's germline CDR1 is SGDLS and CDR2 YYNGEE. This CDR3 has 14 residues.

The gene calls are TRBV19 and TRBJ2-3; 8 nucleotides align to TRBD2. J gave up 6 bases and V 5 bases, and 4 bases lay outside the gene matches. The germline V gene encodes CDR1 LNHDA and CDR2 SQIVND (reference sequence). The CDR3 covers 13 residues. The CDR3 DNA reads as TGTGCCAGTAGTCTCGGGGGGGTTGATACGCAGTATTTT. It yields the protein CASSLGGVDTQYF.

This clone turned up a few times. Other DNA sequences in this specimen translate into the identical CDR3. This chain uses TRBV4-1 with TRBJ1-5; a weak D match, TRBD1 (5 bases). Deletions cut 1 base from V and 2 bases from J, with 9 bases between. The CDR3 is 15 amino acids. CDR1 is MGHRA and CDR2 is YSYEKL in the germline V gene. CDR3 sequence (DNA): TGCGCCAGCAGCCAAGTTCGGGGGGGCAATCAGCCCCAGCATTTT. Amino acid sequence: CASSQVRGGNQPQHF.

This clone was seen just once. This chain connects TRBV9 to TRBJ2-1; D may be TRBD2 (6 bases). This CDR3 comprises 13 residues. Trimming removed 0 bases from V and 7 bases from J, with 8 bases in between. CDR1 and CDR2 from the germline V gene are SGDLS and YYNGEE. DNA of the CDR3: TGTGCCAGCAGCGTAGCGCGGGATAATGAGCAGTTCTTC. Protein: CASSVARDNEQFF.

The table lists this clone with a few counts. The rearrangement uses TRBV7-2 and TRBJ2-1; 8 bases map to TRBD2. CDR3 length equals 15 residues. Germline V gene lookup returns CDR1 SGHTA and CDR2 FQGNSA. After removal of 8 bases from V and 8 bases from J, the junction contained 14 bases not matched to a gene. CDR3 bases: TGTGCCAGCTCCCTTCGCACGGGAGGGGGGGATGAGCAGTTCTTC. Translation gives CASSLRTGGGDEQFF.

The chain joins TRBV10-3 to TRBJ2-1, with TRBD2 matching 9 bases. Germline assignment: CDR1 ENHRY and CDR2 SYGVKD. Losses at the gene ends were 0 bases for V and 5 bases for J; bases not matched to a gene: 8. This CDR3 spans 17 amino acids. The CDR3 is CAISESQASGDHNEQFF. CDR3 nucleotides: TGTGCCATCAGTGAGTCGCAGGCTAGCGGGGACCACAATGAGCAGTTCTTC.

In its sample, this clone was seen a few times. V and J are TRBV7-9 and TRBJ1-3, with a possible D match to TRBD1 (5 bases). This CDR3 is 14 amino acids long. Between the trimmed V and J ends, which lost 4 bases and 3 bases, there was a span of 10 bases. Germline V gene data show CDR1 as SEHNR and CDR2 as FQNEAQ (reference sequence). CDR3 nucleotide sequence: TGTGCCAGCAGCTGGACGGGGGGTGGAAACACCATATATTTT. It specifies CASSWTGGGNTIYF.

The chain couples TRBV18 to TRBJ2-1; D unclear. This CDR3 comprises 12 residues. V lost 2 bases to trimming and J lost 7 bases, with 6 bases between them. The germline gives CDR1 KGHSH, CDR2 LQKENI. The CDR3 region is CASSPAWNEQFF. In DNA form, the CDR3 reads TGTGCCAGCTCACCAGCGTGGAATGAGCAGTTCTTC. Full variable domain (remainder filled in from reference TRBV18 and TRBJ2-1): NAGVMQNPRHLVRRRGQEARLRCSPMKGHSHVYWYRQLPEEGLKFMVYLQKENIIDESGMPKERFSAEFPKEGPSILRIQQVVRGDSAAYFCASSPAWNEQFFGPGTRLTVL.

This chain links TRBV6-1 with TRBJ1-6, with 8 bases aligning to TRBD1. This CDR3 is built from 13 residues. Trimming removed 7 bases from V and 10 bases from J; junction bases left unmatched: 6. CDR1 is MNHNS, CDR2 SASEGT, per germline. CDR3: CASTGQVRSPLHF. The CDR3 DNA reads as TGTGCCAGCACGGGACAGGTTCGGTCACCCCTCCACTTT.

The chain carries TRBV18 and TRBJ1-1; 7 nucleotides align to TRBD1. Losses at the gene ends were 1 base for V and 6 bases for J; bases not matched to a gene: 8. The CDR3 has 15 residues. The germline V gene encodes CDR1 KGHSH and CDR2 LQKENI. CDR3 nucleotides: TGTGCCAGCTCACCACGGAGGCAGGGGGATTCTGAAGCTTTCTTT. This codes for CASSPRRQGDSEAFF.

This clone was observed a single time. The chain recombines TRBV28 with TRBJ1-5, with a tentative D call TRBD1 (6 bases). V lost 8 bases, J lost 4 bases, and 12 bases lay in between. Germline CDR1 reads MDHEN; CDR2 reads SYDVKM. The CDR3 spans 13 residues. CDR3 region: CASYRVGNQPQHF. CDR3 coding DNA: TGTGCCAGCTACAGGGTTGGGAATCAGCCCCAGCATTTT.

This clone has a single count. The chain employs TRBV7-9 and TRBJ2-1; tentatively, D is TRBD1 (5 bases). The germline V gene has CDR1 SEHNR and CDR2 FQNEAQ (reference sequence). The ends were cut back, 4 bases at V and 3 bases at J, with 7 bases in the middle. There are 13 residues in the CDR3. CDR3 sequence: CASSSDSYNEQFF. The CDR3 bases are TGTGCCAGCAGCTCCGACAGCTACAATGAGCAGTTCTTC.

The chain joins TRBV15 to TRBJ2-3, with D possibly TRBD1 on 6 matching bases. CDR1 is LNHNV and CDR2 is YYDKDF in the germline V gene (reference sequence). The CDR3 contains 15 residues. V was pared by 4 bases and J by 5 bases, with 16 bases between. The CDR3 loop reads CATSIPGDPRDTQYF. The CDR3 bases are TGTGCCACCAGCATCCCAGGGGACCCCAGAGATACGCAGTATTTT.

The rearrangement links TRBV7-9 to TRBJ1-2; D not certain. V dropped 3 bases and J dropped 4 bases, with 9 bases sitting between them. The germline gives CDR1 SEHNR, CDR2 FQNEAQ (reference sequence). The length of the CDR3 is 13 residues. The CDR3: CASSLEAFYGYTF. The CDR3 DNA sequence: TGTGCCAGCAGCTTGGAAGCGTTCTATGGCTACACCTTC.

This clone showed up just once. The J gene is TRBJ2-7, the V gene TRBV4-3; 16 nucleotides agree with TRBD2. V dropped 0 bases and J dropped 1; count of bases not matched to a gene: 9. The CDR3 consists of 20 residues. From germline, CDR1 is LGHNA and CDR2 YSLEER. CDR3 protein: CASSQEDPGLAGGASYEQYF. The CDR3 region has the DNA TGCGCCAGCAGCCAAGAGGACCCGGGACTAGCGGGAGGGGCTTCCTACGAGCAGTACTTC.

This clone was observed a single time. The V gene is TRBV7-2, the J gene TRBJ1-3; D gene uncertain. Germline V gene data show CDR1 as SGHTA and CDR2 as FQGNSA. Trimming stripped 1 base from V and 3 bases from J, with 7 bases between. This CDR3 spans 14 amino acids. This CDR3 is CASSLGGFGNTIYF. The CDR3 DNA reads TGTGCCAGCAGCTTAGGAGGCTTTGGAAACACCATATATTTT.

The chain links TRBV7-2 to TRBJ2-7; D possibly corresponds to TRBD1 (5 bases). Trimming took off 1 base at V and 6 bases at J, with 16 bases between the two ends. Germline values: CDR1 SGHTA, CDR2 FQGNSA. The CDR3 sequence is 15 residues long. CDR3 protein: CASSLGAGQMGEQYF. CDR3 in DNA: TGTGCCAGCAGCTTAGGGGCAGGGCAGATGGGCGAGCAGTACTTC.

The V gene is TRBV5-4, the J gene TRBJ2-5, with 12 bases aligning to TRBD2. Germline values: CDR1 SGHNT, CDR2 YYREEE (reference sequence). The CDR3 runs to 15 residues. With V trimmed by 2 bases and J by 3 bases, 2 bases remained unmatched. CDR3 loop: CASSFRLAGEETQYF. In DNA form, the CDR3 reads TGTGCCAGCAGCTTCCGACTAGCGGGAGAAGAGACCCAGTACTTC.

This chain links TRBV6-6 with TRBJ2-7; D unclear. The V end was cut by 6 bases, the J end by 0 bases, with 12 bases between. Germline V gene sequence: CDR1 MNHNY, CDR2 SVGAGI (reference sequence). The CDR3 has 14 amino acids. CDR3 in DNA: TGTGCCAGCAGCGAGGCCGAGAGCTCCTACGAGCAGTACTTC. Translating it yields CASSEAESSYEQYF.

V usage is TRBV7-6 and J usage is TRBJ2-7; 11 nucleotides align to TRBD2. Trimming took 3 bases from V and 2 from J; bases not matched to a gene: 9. CDR3 length equals 17 residues. CDR1 and CDR2 from the germline V gene are SGHVS and FNYEAQ. The CDR3 nucleotides are TGTGCCAGCAGCTTGTGGGCGGGGACTAGCGGCACCTACGAGCAGTACTTC. Amino acids: CASSLWAGTSGTYEQYF.

This chain connects TRBV19 to TRBJ2-2; 8 bases align to TRBD1. Germline V CDR1 and CDR2: LNHDA, SQIVND (reference sequence). V dropped 6 bases and J dropped 0; count of bases not matched to a gene: 3. The CDR3 totals 15 residues. The CDR3 DNA reads as TGTGCCAGTAGCCCGGACAGGGCGAACACCGGGGAGCTGTTTTTT. The encoded protein is CASSPDRANTGELFF. The variable domain in full, completed from reference TRBV19 and TRBJ2-2, reads DGGITQSPKYLFRKEGQNVTLSCEQNLNHDAMYWYRQDPGQGLRLIYYSQIVNDFQKGDIAEGYSVSREKKESFPLTVTSAQKNPTAFYLCASSPDRANTGELFFGEGSRLTVL.